This T cell receptor beta chain was sequenced in a study of regulatory T cells in long-lasting Graves disease. In its sample, this clonotype was seen a few times. Investigators prepared the TCR beta libraries by applying iRepertoire HTBI primers and Arm-PCR of CDR3 regions. TCRdb fed the multiplex PCR reads into MiXCR, producing one record per CDR3 protein. The sample yields approximately 480,000 distinct CDR3 sequences, around 16% seen once. Time point reported: newly diagnosed GD, antithyroid drugs for less than 3 months. The TCR library used RNA extracted from PBMCs. This sample was shared with a second study, whose subject was T cells in Graves' hyperthyroidism and ophthalmopathy.

This sequence originates from a man between 35 and 55 years old with Graves disease. The sample here was peripheral blood mononuclear cells (PBMCs), taken at new diagnosis, from a patient treated with antithyroid drugs.

The CDR3 region is CASSPLGLADTDTQYF. The CDR3 DNA is TGTGCCAGCAGCCCCCTCGGACTAGCGGACACAGATACGCAGTATTTT. The chain employs TRBV6-1 and TRBJ2-3; TRBD2 matches 10 bases. V was pared by 6 bases and J by 2 bases, with 8 bases of the junction left unmatched. Germline V lookup: CDR1 MNHNS, CDR2 SASEGT. There are 16 residues in the CDR3.